One sample yielded the 25 T cell receptor beta chains listed below, sequenced in a study of spatial heterogeneity in lung cancer. As to time point: blood at routine non-recurrence follow-up after resection. MiXCR, applied by TCRdb to the 5' RACE reads, yields one record per CDR3 protein. The table includes around 98,000 distinct CDR3 sequences, 15% to 20% detected once. The specimen was PBMCs, collected at follow-up. These receptors came from a male donor with early-stage non-small cell lung cancer.

This clonotype turned up a few times. This chain joins TRBV18 and TRBJ1-6; no reliable D call. This CDR3 region has 13 residues. Per germline, CDR1 KGHSH and CDR2 LQKENI. Trimming stripped 4 bases from V and 8 bases from J, with 9 bases between. The CDR3 sequence is CASSRKRDSPLHF. The CDR3 DNA sequence: TGTGCCAGCTCACGGAAAAGGGATTCACCCCTCCACTTT.

In its sample, this clonotype was seen a few times. The gene calls are TRBV7-2 and TRBJ1-1; D is uncertain. Germline lookup yields CDR1 SGHTA and CDR2 FQGNSA. Trimming pared 0 bases from V and 3 bases from J, leaving 8 bases between. This CDR3 region has 14 residues. The CDR3 spells CASSLAGVDTEAFF. CDR3 DNA sequence: TGTGCCAGCAGCTTAGCTGGGGTTGACACTGAAGCTTTCTTT.

The chain joins TRBV7-9 to TRBJ2-1, with 9 bases that match TRBD1. The CDR3 has 16 residues. J gave up 8 bases and V 4 bases, and 12 bases lay outside the gene matches. In germline, CDR1 is SEHNR, CDR2 FQNEAQ (reference sequence). In DNA form, the CDR3 reads TGTGCCAGCAGCTCCTTACCGGGACAGGGAAGCGATGAGCAGTTCTTC. It specifies CASSSLPGQGSDEQFF.

The genes are TRBV7-2 and TRBJ2-5; 16 bases agree with TRBD2. Germline trimming cut 4 bases from V and 2 bases from J; bases unmatched to any gene: 1. Germline CDR1 is SGHTA and CDR2 is FQGNSA. The CDR3 sequence is 16 residues long. The DNA of the CDR3 is TGTGCCAGCAGCTCGGGACTAGCGGGAGGGCAAGAGACCCAGTACTTC. Protein product: CASSSGLAGGQETQYF.

The CDR3 reads CAISASSGGTDTQYF. CDR3 DNA sequence: TGTGCCATCAGTGCCTCTAGCGGGGGAACAGATACGCAGTATTTT. V usage is TRBV10-3 and J usage is TRBJ2-3; 10 bases align to TRBD2. Germline CDR1 and CDR2: ENHRY and SYGVKD. The CDR3 totals 15 residues. Germline trimming cut 4 bases from V and 3 bases from J; bases unmatched to any gene: 4.

The chain uses TRBV29-1 and TRBJ1-1; 9 bases are shared with TRBD1. There are 14 residues in the CDR3. Germline lookup yields CDR1 SQVTM and CDR2 ANQGSEA. The V segment lost 6 bases and the J segment 0 bases; nucleotides outside the gene matches: 5. CDR3 nucleotide sequence: TGCAGCGTCCGGACAGGGGCAATGAACACTGAAGCTTTCTTT. Translated: CSVRTGAMNTEAFF.

A few counts support this clonotype. CDR3 region: CATSDFRGTEAFF. CDR3 DNA sequence: TGTGCCACCAGTGATTTCAGGGGAACTGAAGCTTTCTTT. The chain recombines TRBV24-1 with TRBJ1-1, with D perhaps matching TRBD1 (6 bases). This CDR3 comprises 13 residues. The V end lost 1 base, the J end lost 5 bases, and 7 bases lay between the germline ends. CDR1 is KGHDR, CDR2 SFDVKD, per germline.

This clonotype came up many times. The rearrangement links TRBV2 to TRBJ1-5, with 7 bases aligning to TRBD1. V dropped 5 bases and J dropped 4; count of bases not matched to a gene: 8. The CDR3 totals 15 residues. The germline V gene has CDR1 SNHLY and CDR2 FYNNEI. The CDR3 nucleotides are TGTGCCAGCAGTTCACCGGGACAGCTTAATCAGCCCCAGCATTTT. This codes for CASSSPGQLNQPQHF.

The chain has TRBV9 and TRBJ1-6; perhaps TRBD1 as D (6 bases). Trimming left V 1 base short and J 5 bases short, with 13 bases between. This CDR3 has 16 amino acids. The germline V gene encodes CDR1 SGDLS and CDR2 YYNGEE. CDR3 coding DNA: TGTGCCAGCAGCGTATCCGGGACAACAAATAATTCACCCCTCCACTTT. Amino acid sequence: CASSVSGTTNNSPLHF.

CDR3 nucleotide sequence: TGTGCCAGCAGCCCGGCCGGGGGACGCTACACCTTC. As protein: CASSPAGGRYTF. This chain joins TRBV3-1 and TRBJ1-2; tentative D call: TRBD1 (5 bases). V lost 4 bases and J 9 bases, leaving 12 bases between the germline ends. Germline CDR1 reads LGHDT; CDR2 reads YNNKEL (reference sequence). The CDR3 is made up of 12 amino acids.

This clonotype showed up just a few times. One end of the junction is discordant with germline, which a read error may explain. The chain employs TRBV7-9 and TRBJ2-3; D unclear. The CDR3 contains 14 residues. CDR1 is SEHNR, CDR2 FQNEAQ, per germline (reference sequence). The CDR3 coding sequence is TGTGCCAGCAGTTTAGCCAGTGGTACAGATACGCAGTATTTT. This gives the protein CASSLASGTDTQYF. Complete variable domain (other parts from reference TRBV7-9 and TRBJ2-3): DTGVSQNPRHKITKRGQNVTFRCDPISEHNRLYWYRQTLGQGPEFLTYFQNEAQLEKSRLLSDRFSAERPKGSFSTLEIQRTEQGDSAMYLCASSLASGTDTQYFGPGTRLTVL.

The gene calls are TRBV9 and TRBJ1-1; TRBD1 is a possible D gene (5 bases). The CDR3 totals 15 residues. Germline V CDR1 and CDR2: SGDLS, YYNGEE. V shed 3 bases and J shed 0 bases, with 12 bases lying between them. CDR3 sequence (DNA): TGTGCCAGCAGCGCATTTGACAGCCTGAACACTGAAGCTTTCTTT. Translating gives CASSAFDSLNTEAFF. Filled out from reference TRBV9 and TRBJ1-1, the complete variable domain reads DSGVTQTPKHLITATGQRVTLRCSPRSGDLSVYWYQQSLDQGLQFLIQYYNGEERAKGNILERFSAQQFPDLHSELNLSSLELGDSALYFCASSAFDSLNTEAFFGQGTRLTVV.

The chain joins TRBV2 to TRBJ2-3; D is perhaps TRBD1 (5 bases). Germline loops: CDR1 SNHLY, CDR2 FYNNEI. Trimming took 7 bases from V and 3 from J, leaving 11 bases between them. This CDR3 is 13 amino acids long. In nucleotides, the CDR3 is TGTGCCAGCAAAAACAGGCTAACAGATACGCAGTATTTT. It encodes CASKNRLTDTQYF.

By frequency in the sample, this clonotype is medium-sized (0.01 to 0.1%). J is TRBJ2-3 and V is TRBV24-1, with D possibly TRBD2 on 5 matching bases. The CDR3 contains 14 residues. Trimming shortened V by 2 bases and J by 6 bases, and 11 bases separated the two germline ends. Germline assignment: CDR1 KGHDR and CDR2 SFDVKD. The CDR3 nucleotides are TGTGCCACCAGTGATTCTCCTAGCTGGGATACGCAGTATTTT. As protein: CATSDSPSWDTQYF.

This chain uses TRBV2 with TRBJ2-5; 12 bases fit TRBD2. The germline gives CDR1 SNHLY, CDR2 FYNNEI. CDR3 length: 16 amino acids. Trimming took 5 bases from V and 3 from J; bases not matched to a gene: 7. The CDR3 reads CASSLRLAGEKETQYF. CDR3 nucleotides: TGTGCCAGCAGTCTTAGACTAGCGGGAGAGAAAGAGACCCAGTACTTC.

The rearrangement links TRBV3-1 to TRBJ2-7; D perhaps matches TRBD2 (6 bases). The CDR3 length is 15 residues. Germline V gene sequence: CDR1 LGHDT, CDR2 YNNKEL (reference sequence). Trimming pared 2 bases from V and 6 bases from J, leaving 17 bases between. As DNA, the CDR3 is TGTGCCAGCAGCCAAAGATACACCGGGGGTGCCGAGCAGTACTTC. Protein sequence: CASSQRYTGGAEQYF.

A few counts support this clonotype. The chain recombines TRBV13 with TRBJ2-1, with TRBD2 identical over 9 bases. The germline gives CDR1 PRHDT, CDR2 FYEKMQ (reference sequence). This CDR3 is built from 18 residues. The V and J ends lost 5 bases and 4 bases, in that order; junction bases with no gene match: 15. This CDR3 reads CASSRRNSGSPAYNEQFF. The CDR3 coding sequence is TGTGCCAGCAGCCGTAGGAATAGCGGGAGCCCGGCGTACAATGAGCAGTTCTTC.

The V and J genes are TRBV4-1 and TRBJ2-7; no definite D call. The germline CDR1 and CDR2 sequences are MGHRA and YSYEKL. The CDR3 has 16 residues. V shed 0 bases and J shed 4 bases, with 16 bases lying between them. The CDR3 region is CASSQEPQKAVYEQYF. The CDR3 region has the DNA TGCGCCAGCAGCCAAGAGCCCCAAAAAGCTGTGTACGAGCAGTACTTC.

There are a few counts of this clonotype. V is TRBV20-1 and J is TRBJ2-3; unclear D gene. CDR3 length equals 13 residues. Germline V gene data show CDR1 as DFQATT and CDR2 as SNEGSKA (reference sequence). The CDR3, as DNA: TGCAGCGCCCGGGCCACAATCACAGATACGCAGTATTTT. Translation gives CSARATITDTQYF.

Concerning this clonotype itself: Its ends do not fully match the called genes, so a read error is possible. The rearrangement links TRBV12-3 or TRBV12-4 to TRBJ2-2; weak D call: TRBD2 (7 bases). The CDR3 has 16 residues. The CDR3 DNA sequence: TGTGACAGCAGCCATGGGGGGGCGTTGAACACCGGGGAGCTGTTTTTT. Residues: CDSSHGGALNTGELFF.

The table lists this clonotype with a few counts. The chain uses TRBV10-3 and TRBJ2-1, with 7 bases identical to TRBD2. This CDR3 contains 16 residues. V gave up 0 bases and J gave up 6 bases; unmatched junction bases: 8. Germline lookup yields CDR1 ENHRY and CDR2 SYGVKD. The DNA for the CDR3 is TGTGCCATCAGTGAGTCGACCCTAGCGGAGGGCAATGAGCAGTTCTTC. Translation: CAISESTLAEGNEQFF.

The table lists this clonotype with a count of one. For the CDR3, the DNA is TGCAGTGCTAGAGATGGGGGCGGGGAGCTGTTTTTT. This translates into CSARDGGGELFF. V usage is TRBV20-1 and J usage is TRBJ2-2; D may match TRBD1 or TRBD2 (5 bases each). This CDR3 has 12 residues. The germline gives CDR1 DFQATT, CDR2 SNEGSKA (reference sequence). The V gene lost 0 bases and the J gene lost 7 bases, with 6 bases spanning the gap.

This chain uses TRBV2 with TRBJ2-1; 13 bases are shared with TRBD2. V was clipped by 5 bases and J by 6 bases; unmatched bases: 4. CDR3 length: 15 amino acids. The germline V gene encodes CDR1 SNHLY and CDR2 FYNNEI. As DNA, the CDR3 is TGTGCCAGCAGTCCGGGACTAGCGGGAATCAATGAGCAGTTCTTC. Its protein product is CASSPGLAGINEQFF.

This clonotype was counted at least ten times. The J gene is TRBJ2-7, the V gene TRBV20-1; D gene uncertain. The V end was cut by 0 bases, the J end by 3 bases, with 12 bases between. Germline loops: CDR1 DFQATT, CDR2 SNEGSKA (reference sequence). The CDR3 length is 14 residues. The CDR3 sequence: CSARDKAGIYEQYF. For the CDR3, the DNA is TGCAGTGCTAGAGATAAGGCAGGCATCTACGAGCAGTACTTC.

This clonotype was observed at least ten times. The CDR3 region is CASSQGGQGWSNQPQHF. CDR3 nucleotide sequence: TGTGCCAGCAGCCAAGGCGGACAAGGATGGAGCAATCAGCCCCAGCATTTT. The chain has TRBV4-2 and TRBJ1-5; D perhaps matches TRBD1 (5 bases). The germline V gene encodes CDR1 LGHNA and CDR2 YNFKEQ. V was clipped by 1 base and J by 1 base, with 14 bases between them. The CDR3 contains 17 residues.